Included here is one TCR beta chain sequence, with context. Its cognate antigen is unknown. This entry comes from a study of cytomegalovirus exposure and HLA in healthy donors. Study-wide context: Earlier findings included over 90 million unique TCR beta sequences obtained from 150 million to 200 million T cells.

CDR3 length: 14 amino acids. Deletions cut 2 bases from V and 3 bases from J, with 8 bases between. Germline lookup yields CDR1 SEHNR and CDR2 FQNEAQ (reference sequence). The PCR ran on 60 Vbeta and 13 Jbeta primers. Method: immunoSEQ multiplex PCR; TCRdb's copy keeps in-frame clones and lacks some. This table has around 150,000 clones, roughly 77% appearing once. Regarding the study as a whole: Some TCR beta chains (roughly 160 of them) were listed as cytomegalovirus-associated. Later work found that TCR association rates differed between HLA loci; DRB1 had the most and HLA-C the fewest. Per a prior analysis, the majority of TCR beta V segments were productive roughly 87% or roughly 30% of the time.

The receptor comes from a man aged 30 to 45 in good health and CMV-seropositive. This sequence joins TRBV7-9 and TRBJ1-5; no reliable D call. Material: PBMCs. The CDR3 region is CASSLLQNNQPQHF. The CDR3 DNA reads TGTGCCAGCAGCTTACTACAGAACAATCAGCCCCAGCATTTT.